This is a list of T cell receptor beta chains from one sample in a study of T cells in Graves' hyperthyroidism and ophthalmopathy. TCRdb analysed the multiplex PCR reads with MiXCR anew, one entry per CDR3 protein. The table lists around 370,000 distinct CDR3 sequences, about 18% of them singletons, with over 35% in the top ten. Sample: blood. These receptors all stem from a man aged 18 to 35 with Graves' ophthalmopathy. Both conserved end residues are part of each CDR3. The D gene is left open where the match is weak. Clone size is stated in some rows and not others, as once, few, many or a class when expanded.

V	length	size	D	J	DNA	CDR3
TRBV3-1	13	many	-	TRBJ1-1	TGTGCCAGCAGCGCCAGGGGGAACACTGAAGCTTTCTTT	CASSARGNTEAFF
TRBV18	14	-	-	TRBJ1-1	TGTGCCAGCTCACCACAGGATGGGAACACTGAAGCTTTCTTT	CASSPQDGNTEAFF
TRBV7-9	17	-	TRBD2	TRBJ2-1	TGTGCCAGCAGTCGGGACTCTAGCGGGGGGGCTCTAAATGAGCAGTTCTTC	CASSRDSSGGALNEQFF
TRBV3-1	14	many	-	TRBJ2-7	TGTGCCAGCAGCCAACGCGCAGGCTCCTACGAGCAGTACTTC	CASSQRAGSYEQYF
TRBV30	14	-	TRBD1	TRBJ2-7	TGTGCCTGGAAGACGGGACAGGGTTCATACGAGCAGTACTTC	CAWKTGQGSYEQYF
TRBV20-1	15	many	TRBD2	TRBJ2-5	TGCAGTGCTATCCCCAGGGCTAGCGGGCAAGAGACCCAGTACTTC	CSAIPRASGQETQYF
TRBV20-1	16	few	-	TRBJ1-3	TGCAGTGCTAGAGATATAAGAGGGCCCTCTGGAAACACCATATATTTT	CSARDIRGPSGNTIYF
TRBV5-1	15	many	TRBD2	TRBJ2-3	TGCGCCAGCAGTCGAGCGGGGGAAAGCACAGATACGCAGTATTTT	CASSRAGESTDTQYF
TRBV18	16	-	TRBD1	TRBJ1-4	TGTGCCAGCTCACCACGGCAGGGGGCAACTAATGAAAAACTGTTTTTT	CASSPRQGATNEKLFF
TRBV7-2	15	many	TRBD2	TRBJ2-7	TGTGCCAGCAGCCCACAGCGGGGGGACTCCTACGAGCAGTACTTC	CASSPQRGDSYEQYF
TRBV6-1	15	-	-	TRBJ1-3	TGTGCCAGCAGTGAATCGACAAATCCTGGAAACACCATATATTTT	CASSESTNPGNTIYF
TRBV2	13	-	-	TRBJ1-2	TGTGCGGACCGGGGGCCCTCCTTAGGAGGCTACACCTTC	CADRGPSLGGYTF
TRBV27	17	many	-	TRBJ1-2	TGTGCCAGCAGTTCCTACCCCCCCACGGCTTCTAACTATGGCTACACCTTC	CASSSYPPTASNYGYTF
TRBV4-1	14	few	-	TRBJ1-2	TGCGCCAGCAGCCATCCCAACAGTTACTATGGCTACACCTTC	CASSHPNSYYGYTF
TRBV5-1	15	-	TRBD2	TRBJ2-7	TGCGCCAGCAGCTCAAGACTAGCGGGGGCCTACGAGCAGTACTTC	CASSSRLAGAYEQYF
TRBV7-3	16	many	-	TRBJ2-5	TGTGCCAGCAGCTTAGGAGTTGGCAGGGGTCCAGAGACCCAGTACTTC	CASSLGVGRGPETQYF
TRBV6-1	14	many	TRBD1	TRBJ2-7	TGTGCCAGCAGCCCGGGACAGGGGACCTACGAGCAGTACTTC	CASSPGQGTYEQYF
TRBV28	16	many	TRBD1	TRBJ1-1	TGTGCCAGCAGTTTAGTGGAACAGGGGGCCGGCACTGAAGCTTTCTTT	CASSLVEQGAGTEAFF
TRBV5-6	13	few	TRBD1	TRBJ1-5	TGTGCCAGCAGCTCCCAGGGGGCTAAGCCCCAGCATTTT	CASSSQGAKPQHF
TRBV24-1	13	many	-	TRBJ1-1	TGTGCCACCATGGGGGCCTCAGCGTCTGAAGCTTTCTTT	CATMGASASEAFF
TRBV6-1	15	few	TRBD1	TRBJ2-2	TGTGCCAGCACCCAAAGACAGGGATCCACCGGGGAGCTGTTTTTT	CASTQRQGSTGELFF
TRBV19	14	-	-	TRBJ1-2	TGTGCCAGTAGTATAGGGACACCGAACTATGGCTACACCTTC	CASSIGTPNYGYTF
TRBV20-1	15	few	-	TRBJ2-7	TGCAGTGCTAGAGATCTCACAGGGAGCTCCTACGAGCAGTACTTC	CSARDLTGSSYEQYF
TRBV5-1	17	-	TRBD1	TRBJ2-6	TGCGCCAGCAGTGACAGGGACACGAGCTCTGGGGCCAACGTCCTGACTTTC	CASSDRDTSSGANVLTF
TRBV6-1	15	-	-	TRBJ2-1	TGTGCCAGCAGTACAGCCGGGACCCCGCCAGGGAAGCAGTTCTTC	CASSTAGTPPGKQFF
TRBV7-2	16	few	-	TRBJ2-3	TGTGCCAGCAGCTTAGAAGGGACAACGAGCACAGATACGCAGTATTTT	CASSLEGTTSTDTQYF
TRBV15	16	-	-	TRBJ2-3	TGTGCCACCAGCAGTATTACCGGGTTACGCACAGATACGCAGTATTTT	CATSSITGLRTDTQYF
TRBV12-3/TRBV12-4	15	many	TRBD1	TRBJ2-1	TGTGCCAGCAGTTTAGGGCAGGGGGTAAATAATGAGCAGTTCTTC	CASSLGQGVNNEQFF
TRBV27	14	many	TRBD1	TRBJ1-1	TGTGCCAGCAGTCGACAGGGTCGGAACACTGAAGCTTTCTTT	CASSRQGRNTEAFF